This TCR beta chain was observed in a study of blood T cell repertoires in COVID-19. About the study: Both acute and convalescent COVID-19 samples were obtained from the United States, Italy and Spain. PBMCs, B-cell-depleted T cells, or T cells were the source of the cDNA or gDNA that made up the material.

In the original workflow: Amplifying reference gene primers gave estimates of nucleated cell counts. Clones were sequenced by immunoSEQ multiplex PCR, and TCRdb holds only the in-frame ones, with some missing. That table furnishes V, J and clone size, whereas the DNA furnished D and trimming. Counted here are 250,000 to 400,000 clones, 75% to 90% occurring once; the ten biggest clones make up less than 3%. Seattle patient enrollment occurred during active infection, with longitudinal follow-up thereafter. This CDR3 region has 14 residues. The J segment lost 6 bases and the V segment lost 1 base, leaving 2 bases of the junction unmatched. CDR1 is LGHDT, CDR2 YNNKEL, per germline (reference sequence).

V usage is TRBV3-1 (or the pseudogene TRBV3-2) and J usage is TRBJ2-3; TRBD2 agrees at 9 bases. The source of this sequence is a woman in her 30s with COVID-19, enrolled during active disease. The sequencing sample was made of peripheral blood. CDR3 loop: CASSQVAGADTQYF. DNA of the CDR3: TGTGCCAGCAGCCAAGTAGCGGGAGCGGATACGCAGTATTTT.